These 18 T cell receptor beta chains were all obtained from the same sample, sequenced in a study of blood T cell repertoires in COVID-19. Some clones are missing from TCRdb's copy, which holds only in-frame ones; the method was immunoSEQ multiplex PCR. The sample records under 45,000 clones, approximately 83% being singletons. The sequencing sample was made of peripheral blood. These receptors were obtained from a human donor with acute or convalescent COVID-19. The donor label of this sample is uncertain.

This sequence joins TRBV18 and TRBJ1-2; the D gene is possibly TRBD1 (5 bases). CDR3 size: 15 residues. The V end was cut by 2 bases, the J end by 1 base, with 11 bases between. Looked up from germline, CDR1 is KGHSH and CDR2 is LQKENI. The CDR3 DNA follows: TGTGCCAGCTCACCAGAACAGGACCTTAACTATGGCTACACCTTC. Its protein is CASSPEQDLNYGYTF.

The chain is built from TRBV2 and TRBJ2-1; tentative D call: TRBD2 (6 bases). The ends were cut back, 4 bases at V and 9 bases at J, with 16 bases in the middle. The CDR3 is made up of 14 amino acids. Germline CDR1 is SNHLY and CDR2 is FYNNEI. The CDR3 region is CASSVGGLSVEQFF. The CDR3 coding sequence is TGTGCCAGCAGTGTGGGAGGACTCTCTGTTGAGCAGTTCTTC.

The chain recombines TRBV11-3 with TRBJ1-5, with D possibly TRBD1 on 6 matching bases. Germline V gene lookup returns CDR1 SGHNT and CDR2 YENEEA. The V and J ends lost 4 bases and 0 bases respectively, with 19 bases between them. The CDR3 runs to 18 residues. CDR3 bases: TGTGCCAGCAGCTCCGCTTTCTACAGGGACTATAGCAATCAGCCCCAGCATTTT. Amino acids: CASSSAFYRDYSNQPQHF.

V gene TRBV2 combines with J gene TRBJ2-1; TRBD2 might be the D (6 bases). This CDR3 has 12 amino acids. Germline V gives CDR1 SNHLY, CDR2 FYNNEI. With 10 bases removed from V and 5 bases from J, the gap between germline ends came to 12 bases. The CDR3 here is CAIRDFHNEQFF. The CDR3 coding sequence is TGTGCCATCAGGGACTTTCACAATGAGCAGTTCTTC. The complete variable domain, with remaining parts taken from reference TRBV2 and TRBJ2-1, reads EPEVTQTPSHQVTQMGQEVILRCVPISNHLYFYWYRQILGQKVEFLVSFYNNEISEKSEIFDDQFSVERPDGSNFTLKIRSTKLEDSAMYFCAIRDFHNEQFFGPGTRLTVL.

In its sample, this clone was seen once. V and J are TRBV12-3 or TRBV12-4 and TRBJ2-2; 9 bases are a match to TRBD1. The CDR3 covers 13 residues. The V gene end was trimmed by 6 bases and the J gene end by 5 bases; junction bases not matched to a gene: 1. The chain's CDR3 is CASRTGGTGELFF. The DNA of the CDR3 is TGTGCCAGCAGGACAGGGGGGACCGGGGAGCTGTTTTTT.

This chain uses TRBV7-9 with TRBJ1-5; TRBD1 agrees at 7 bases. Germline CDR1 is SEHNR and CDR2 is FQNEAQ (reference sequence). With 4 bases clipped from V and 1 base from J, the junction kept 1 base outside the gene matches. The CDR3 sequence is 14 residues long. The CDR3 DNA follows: TGTGCCAGCAGCTCGGGACAGAGCAATCAGCCCCAGCATTTT. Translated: CASSSGQSNQPQHF.

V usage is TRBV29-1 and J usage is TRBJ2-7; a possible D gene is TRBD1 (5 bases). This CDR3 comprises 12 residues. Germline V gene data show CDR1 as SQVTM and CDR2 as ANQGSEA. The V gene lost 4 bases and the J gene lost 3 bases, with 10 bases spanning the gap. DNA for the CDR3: TGCAGCGTTGGGTTAGACAGCTACGAGCAGTACTTC. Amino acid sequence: CSVGLDSYEQYF.

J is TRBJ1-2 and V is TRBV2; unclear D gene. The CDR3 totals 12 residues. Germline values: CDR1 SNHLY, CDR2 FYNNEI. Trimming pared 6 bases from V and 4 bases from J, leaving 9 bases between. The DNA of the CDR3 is TGTGCCAGCAGCGCCCGGGTCTATGGCTACACCTTC. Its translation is CASSARVYGYTF.

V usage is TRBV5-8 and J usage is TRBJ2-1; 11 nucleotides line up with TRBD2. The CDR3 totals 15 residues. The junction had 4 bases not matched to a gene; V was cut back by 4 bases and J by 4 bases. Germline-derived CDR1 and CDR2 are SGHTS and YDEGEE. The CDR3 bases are TGTGCCAGCAGCCCGGGGACTAGCGGATACAATGAGCAGTTCTTC. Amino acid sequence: CASSPGTSGYNEQFF. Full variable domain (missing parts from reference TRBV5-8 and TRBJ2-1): EAGVTQSPTHLIKTRGQQATLRCSPISGHTSVYWYQQALGLGLQFLLWYDEGEERNRGNFPPRFSGRQFPNYSSELNVNALELEDSALYLCASSPGTSGYNEQFFGPGTRLTVL.

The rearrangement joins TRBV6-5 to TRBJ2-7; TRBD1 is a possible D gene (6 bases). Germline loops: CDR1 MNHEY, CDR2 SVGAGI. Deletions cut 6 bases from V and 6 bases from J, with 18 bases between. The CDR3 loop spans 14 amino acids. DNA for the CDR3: TGTGCCAGCAGGAAAGAACAGGGACGAGGCGAGCAGTACTTC. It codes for CASRKEQGRGEQYF.

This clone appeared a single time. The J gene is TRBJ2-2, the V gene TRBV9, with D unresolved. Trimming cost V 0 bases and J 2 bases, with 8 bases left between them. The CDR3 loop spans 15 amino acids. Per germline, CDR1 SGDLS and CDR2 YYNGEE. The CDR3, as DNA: TGTGCCAGCAGCGTAGATACACCCAACACCGGGGAGCTGTTTTTT. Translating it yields CASSVDTPNTGELFF.

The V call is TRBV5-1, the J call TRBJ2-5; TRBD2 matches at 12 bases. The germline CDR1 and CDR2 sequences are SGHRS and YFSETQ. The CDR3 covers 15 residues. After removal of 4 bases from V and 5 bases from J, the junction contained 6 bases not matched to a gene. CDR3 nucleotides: TGCGCCAGCAGCCCGACTAGCGGGAGTAGGGAGACCCAGTACTTC. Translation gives CASSPTSGSRETQYF.

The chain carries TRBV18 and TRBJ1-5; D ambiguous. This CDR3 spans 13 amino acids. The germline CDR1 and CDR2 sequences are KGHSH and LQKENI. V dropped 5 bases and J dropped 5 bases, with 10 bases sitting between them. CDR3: CASSARLDQPQHF. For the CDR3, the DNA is TGTGCCAGCTCAGCCCGGTTGGATCAGCCCCAGCATTTT.

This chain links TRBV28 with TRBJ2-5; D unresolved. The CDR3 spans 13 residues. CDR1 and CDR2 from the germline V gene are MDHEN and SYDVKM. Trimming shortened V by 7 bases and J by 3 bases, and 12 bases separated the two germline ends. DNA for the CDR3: TGTGCCAGCACCCCGGGTCCTAAAGAGACCCAGTACTTC. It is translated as CASTPGPKETQYF.

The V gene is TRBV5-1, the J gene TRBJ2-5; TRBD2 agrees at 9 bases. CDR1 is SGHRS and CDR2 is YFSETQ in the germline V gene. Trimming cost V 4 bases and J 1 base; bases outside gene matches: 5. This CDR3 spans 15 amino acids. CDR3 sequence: CASSRGGAAQETQYF. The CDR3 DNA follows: TGCGCCAGCAGCCGCGGGGGGGCCGCCCAAGAGACCCAGTACTTC.

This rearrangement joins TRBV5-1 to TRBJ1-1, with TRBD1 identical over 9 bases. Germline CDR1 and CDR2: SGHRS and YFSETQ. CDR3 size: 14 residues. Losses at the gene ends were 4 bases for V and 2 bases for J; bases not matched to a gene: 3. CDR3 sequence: CASSRTGVNTEAFF. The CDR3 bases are TGCGCCAGCAGCAGGACAGGGGTTAACACTGAAGCTTTCTTT.

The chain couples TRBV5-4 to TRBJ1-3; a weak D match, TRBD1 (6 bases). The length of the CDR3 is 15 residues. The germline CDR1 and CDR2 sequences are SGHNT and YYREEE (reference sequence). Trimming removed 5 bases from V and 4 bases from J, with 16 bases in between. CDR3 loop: CASSLTGREGNTIYF. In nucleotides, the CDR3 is TGTGCCAGCAGTCTTACAGGGAGGGAAGGAAACACCATATATTTT.

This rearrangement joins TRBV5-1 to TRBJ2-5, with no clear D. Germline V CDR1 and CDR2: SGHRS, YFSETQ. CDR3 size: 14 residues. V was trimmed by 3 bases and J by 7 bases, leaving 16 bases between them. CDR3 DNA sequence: TGCGCCAGCAGCTCCCCGACTCCACCGTGGACCCAGTACTTC. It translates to CASSSPTPPWTQYF.